A single sample gave rise to the 32 T cell receptor beta chains below, sequenced in a study of cytomegalovirus exposure and HLA in healthy donors. Amplification used 60 Vbeta primers and 13 Jbeta primers. Sequencing used immunoSEQ multiplex PCR; TCRdb keeps in-frame clones, though not all of them. The repertoire has approximately 130,000 clones, roughly four fifths of them found once; the top ten carry 5.9%. Input material: PBMCs. The receptors originated from a woman in her thirties or forties in good health and CMV-seropositive.

The chain couples TRBV5-1 to TRBJ1-1; D unresolved. CDR1 and CDR2 (germline): SGHRS, YFSETQ. This CDR3 region has 12 residues. Trimming took off 0 bases at V and 11 bases at J, with 11 bases between the two ends. The CDR3 coding sequence is TGCGCCAGCAGCTTGGCCGAAGGAGGGGCTTTCTTT. Translated, it gives CASSLAEGGAFF.

The chain links TRBV5-1 to TRBJ2-1; a possible D gene is TRBD1 (7 bases). CDR1 is SGHRS and CDR2 is YFSETQ in the germline V gene. The CDR3 has 13 amino acids. V lost 0 bases to trimming and J lost 9 bases, with 10 bases between them. CDR3 in DNA: TGCGCCAGCAGCTTGGGACAGGGAGGTGAGCAGTTCTTC. Amino acids: CASSLGQGGEQFF.

The rearrangement links TRBV19 to TRBJ1-1; tentatively, D is TRBD1 (5 bases). Trimming cost V 5 bases and J 2 bases, with 12 bases left between them. The CDR3 is made up of 14 amino acids. Germline CDR1 reads LNHDA; CDR2 reads SQIVND (reference sequence). The CDR3 coding sequence is TGTGCCAGTAGTGTCTCGACAGTTAACACTGAAGCTTTCTTT. Residues: CASSVSTVNTEAFF.

The chain recombines TRBV6-5 with TRBJ1-1; a possible D gene is TRBD1 (5 bases). CDR3 length: 15 residues. V was cut by 0 bases and J by 4 bases, with 12 bases left in between. CDR1 and CDR2 from the germline V gene are MNHEY and SVGAGI. Here the CDR3 reads CASSYSRFGATEAFF. The CDR3 bases are TGTGCCAGCAGTTACTCGCGGTTTGGGGCCACTGAAGCTTTCTTT.

The J gene is TRBJ2-7, the V gene TRBV27, with TRBD1 identical over 9 bases. Germline V lookup: CDR1 MNHEY, CDR2 SMNVEV (reference sequence). The ends lost 0 bases at V and 3 bases at J; junction bases unmatched: 6. The CDR3 has 16 residues. The chain's CDR3 is CASSLSRQGEFYEQYF. CDR3 nucleotide sequence: TGTGCCAGCAGTTTATCGAGACAGGGGGAATTCTACGAGCAGTACTTC.

This rearrangement joins TRBV29-1 to TRBJ1-2, with D maybe TRBD1 (6 bases). With 1 base removed from V and 3 bases from J, the gap between germline ends came to 9 bases. CDR1 and CDR2 from the germline V gene are SQVTM and ANQGSEA. The CDR3 has 13 residues. The CDR3 DNA sequence: TGCAGCGTTGAAGGGACAGAACACTATGGCTACACCTTC. Encoded protein: CSVEGTEHYGYTF.

CDR3 bases: TGTGCCAGCATGGATGCAGGGTTTCTGTTTTTT. Protein sequence: CASMDAGFLFF. The gene calls are TRBV2 and TRBJ1-4; possibly TRBD1 for D (5 bases). The CDR3 has 11 residues. Germline loops: CDR1 SNHLY, CDR2 FYNNEI. Deletions cut 7 bases from V and 14 bases from J, with 14 bases between.

This clone has just one count. This chain links TRBV28 with TRBJ2-7; possibly TRBD1 for D (5 bases). The CDR3 loop spans 15 amino acids. V lost 6 bases and J lost 3, with 18 bases in between. CDR1 and CDR2 from the germline V gene are MDHEN and SYDVKM. The CDR3 coding sequence is TGTGCCAGCAGAACCGGTGAAGGGGAAATCTACGAGCAGTACTTC. Its protein product is CASRTGEGEIYEQYF.

The chain employs TRBV6-5 and TRBJ2-2; D unclear. CDR1 is MNHEY, CDR2 SVGAGI, per germline. Trimming took off 3 bases at V and 4 bases at J, with 6 bases between the two ends. This CDR3 comprises 13 residues. The CDR3 sequence: CASSYSITGELFF. The CDR3 nucleotides read TGTGCCAGCAGTTATTCAATCACCGGGGAGCTGTTTTTT.

This chain connects TRBV7-8 to TRBJ1-5; D perhaps matches TRBD1 (5 bases). The CDR3 extends over 16 amino acids. The germline V and J ends were trimmed by 0 bases and 0 bases, with 9 bases remaining between them. Germline CDR1 SGHVS, CDR2 FQNEAQ. The CDR3 loop reads CASSLAPTDSNQPQHF. DNA for the CDR3: TGTGCCAGCAGCTTAGCGCCGACAGATAGCAATCAGCCCCAGCATTTT.

This chain uses TRBV19 with TRBJ2-1; 7 positions agree with TRBD2. The CDR3 length is 15 residues. V was pared by 1 base and J by 6 bases, with 6 bases of the junction left unmatched. Germline V lookup: CDR1 LNHDA, CDR2 SQIVND (reference sequence). The CDR3 protein is CASSIVAGGGNEQFF. The CDR3 DNA sequence: TGTGCCAGTAGTATAGTAGCGGGCGGGGGCAATGAGCAGTTCTTC.

The chain employs TRBV5-5 and TRBJ1-1, with D possibly being TRBD1 (5 bases). V lost 0 bases to trimming and J lost 0 bases, with 18 bases between them. Germline assignment: CDR1 SGHKS and CDR2 YYEKEE (reference sequence). The CDR3 extends over 18 amino acids. The DNA for the CDR3 is TGTGCCAGCAGCTTGGATCCTACCTTTGGGGGGATGAACACTGAAGCTTTCTTT. Its translation is CASSLDPTFGGMNTEAFF.

The chain carries TRBV19 and TRBJ1-1, with no clear D. The ends were cut back, 5 bases at V and 2 bases at J, with 12 bases in the middle. In germline, CDR1 is LNHDA, CDR2 SQIVND (reference sequence). CDR3 size: 14 residues. The CDR3 protein is CASSERTENTEAFF. The CDR3 DNA reads as TGTGCCAGTAGTGAGCGGACCGAAAACACTGAAGCTTTCTTT.

The chain employs TRBV28 and TRBJ2-3; D gene unclear. Germline assignment: CDR1 MDHEN and CDR2 SYDVKM. The CDR3 runs 14 residues. V lost 1 base to trimming and J lost 1 base, with 6 bases between them. The CDR3 DNA reads as TGTGCCAGCAGTTTATTGGGCCGCACAGATACGCAGTATTTT. The encoded protein is CASSLLGRTDTQYF.

The J gene is TRBJ2-2, the V gene TRBV7-2; unclear D gene. Germline V gene sequence: CDR1 SGHTA, CDR2 FQGNSA. The CDR3 contains 13 residues. Trimming took off 5 bases at V and 6 bases at J, with 10 bases between the two ends. CDR3: CASSPVRSGELFF. The CDR3, as DNA: TGTGCCAGCAGCCCCGTTCGGTCCGGGGAGCTGTTTTTT.

This clone was seen only once. The chain uses TRBV11-1 and TRBJ2-7; 7 bases are shared with TRBD1. This CDR3 comprises 14 residues. Germline trimming cut 3 bases from V and 0 bases from J; bases unmatched to any gene: 2. Germline V gives CDR1 SGHAT, CDR2 FQDESV (reference sequence). The CDR3 reads CASSLGQSSYEQYF. The CDR3 region has the DNA TGTGCCAGCAGCTTGGGACAGAGCTCCTACGAGCAGTACTTC.

The chain has TRBV25-1 and TRBJ1-2; TRBD1 matches 9 bases. From germline, CDR1 is MGHDK and CDR2 SYGVNS. CDR3 length: 15 amino acids. The junction had 7 bases not matched to a gene; V was cut back by 1 base and J by 7 bases. In nucleotides, the CDR3 is TGTGCCAGCAGTGAATCGAACAGGGGGCGGTGTGGCTACACCTTC. Amino acid sequence: CASSESNRGRCGYTF.

This sequence joins TRBV7-3 and TRBJ2-2, with no clear D. The CDR3 covers 13 residues. Germline CDR1 is SGHTA and CDR2 is FQGTGA. V was pared by 5 bases and J by 1 base, with 5 bases between. Written as DNA, the CDR3 is TGTGCCAGCAGCCGAGAGAACACCGGGGAGCTGTTTTTT. It translates to CASSRENTGELFF.

J is TRBJ2-4 and V is TRBV28, with a tentative D call TRBD1 (5 bases). CDR1 MDHEN and CDR2 SYDVKM come from the germline V gene. The V and J ends lost 5 bases and 0 bases respectively, with 11 bases between them. The CDR3 runs to 15 residues. The CDR3 is CASSPGHLAKNIQYF. The CDR3 nucleotides read TGTGCCAGCAGTCCCGGACACCTAGCCAAAAACATTCAGTACTTC.

The J gene is TRBJ1-1, the V gene TRBV9, with 9 nucleotides matching TRBD1. Looked up from germline, CDR1 is SGDLS and CDR2 is YYNGEE. V shed 4 bases and J 3 bases; nucleotides not matched to a gene: 4. This CDR3 region has 14 residues. CDR3 amino acids: CASSTGQGYTEAFF. In nucleotides, the CDR3 is TGTGCCAGCAGCACAGGACAGGGGTACACTGAAGCTTTCTTT.

The gene calls are TRBV5-1 and TRBJ2-5; the D gene is possibly TRBD2 (6 bases). The CDR3 is 15 amino acids. Germline lookup yields CDR1 SGHRS and CDR2 YFSETQ. Trimming left V 1 base short and J 3 bases short, with 13 bases between. CDR3 DNA: TGCGCCAGCAGCTTGTCCGGGGGAGAAAAAGAGACCCAGTACTTC. It translates to CASSLSGGEKETQYF.

The table lists this clone with a few counts. The chain combines TRBV5-4 with TRBJ2-3, with a tentative D call TRBD2 (7 bases). Germline V gene data show CDR1 as SGHNT and CDR2 as YYREEE (reference sequence). The CDR3 has 13 amino acids. Trimming cost V 3 bases and J 6 bases, with 11 bases left between them. CDR3 region: CASSSKGGDTQYF. CDR3 DNA sequence: TGTGCCAGCAGCTCGAAGGGGGGGGATACGCAGTATTTT.

This clone turned up a few times. This chain uses TRBV7-3 with TRBJ2-3; 9 bases fit TRBD2. The J segment lost 9 bases and the V segment lost 5 bases, leaving 6 bases of the junction unmatched. Germline CDR1 is SGHTA and CDR2 is FQGTGA. The CDR3 is made up of 13 amino acids. CDR3 in DNA: TGTGCCAGCAGCCCCGCTAGCGGGGCCACGCAGTATTTT. Translating gives CASSPASGATQYF.

This clone was seen a single time. This sequence joins TRBV18 and TRBJ2-3; D gene ambiguous. V dropped 6 bases and J dropped 0 bases, with 13 bases sitting between them. Looked up from germline, CDR1 is KGHSH and CDR2 is LQKENI. The CDR3 runs to 15 residues. The CDR3 bases are TGTGCCAGCTCCCCTCCCCCCGGGAGCACAGATACGCAGTATTTT. Encoded protein: CASSPPPGSTDTQYF.

This clone showed up just once. The rearrangement uses TRBV2 and TRBJ1-2, with 7 bases aligning to TRBD1. This CDR3 is 13 amino acids long. V was pared by 7 bases and J by 6 bases, with 8 bases of the junction left unmatched. The germline V gene has CDR1 SNHLY and CDR2 FYNNEI. CDR3 bases: TGTGCCAGCAACATTAGGACAGGCGATGGCTACACCTTC. Translating it yields CASNIRTGDGYTF.

This chain links TRBV5-4 with TRBJ1-1; 8 bases agree with TRBD1. The J segment lost 1 base and the V segment lost 4 bases, leaving 6 bases of the junction unmatched. Germline V gives CDR1 SGHNT, CDR2 YYREEE (reference sequence). CDR3 length equals 15 residues. The CDR3, as DNA: TGTGCCAGCAGCCCTTGGGACAGGACGAACACTGAAGCTTTCTTT. It translates to CASSPWDRTNTEAFF.

This rearrangement joins TRBV9 to TRBJ2-1; 9 bases align to TRBD2. Germline V gives CDR1 SGDLS, CDR2 YYNGEE. The J segment lost 6 bases and the V segment lost 2 bases, leaving 3 bases of the junction unmatched. The CDR3 extends over 14 amino acids. The CDR3 reads CASSVGGGANEQFF. The CDR3 DNA reads as TGTGCCAGCAGCGTGGGCGGGGGGGCCAATGAGCAGTTCTTC.

This clone came up a few times. The chain links TRBV7-9 to TRBJ1-4; 10 positions match TRBD1. The junction had 4 bases not matched to a gene; V was cut back by 1 base and J by 8 bases. This CDR3 contains 15 residues. The germline V gene encodes CDR1 SEHNR and CDR2 FQNEAQ (reference sequence). Here the CDR3 DNA reads TGTGCCAGCAGCTTAGGAGGACAGGGGGGAGAAAAACTGTTTTTT. It yields the protein CASSLGGQGGEKLFF. Drawing the rest from reference TRBV7-9 and TRBJ1-4, the complete variable domain is DTGVSQNPRHKITKRGQNVTFRCDPISEHNRLYWYRQTLGQGPEFLTYFQNEAQLEKSRLLSDRFSAERPKGSFSTLEIQRTEQGDSAMYLCASSLGGQGGEKLFFGSGTQLSVL.

V usage is TRBV4-2 and J usage is TRBJ2-7; D possibly corresponds to TRBD2 (5 bases). The length of the CDR3 is 15 residues. Germline values: CDR1 LGHNA, CDR2 YNFKEQ. V was trimmed by 0 bases and J by 3 bases, leaving 12 bases between them. The CDR3 loop is CASSQDRTARYEQYF. In nucleotides, the CDR3 is TGTGCCAGCAGCCAAGATAGGACTGCCCGCTACGAGCAGTACTTC.

Remarks on this clone: This CDR3 is also generated by other DNA sequences in the sample. The V gene is TRBV28, the J gene TRBJ2-3, with a tentative D call TRBD2 (6 bases). CDR3 size: 13 residues. The V gene's germline CDR1 is MDHEN and CDR2 SYDVKM. V lost 2 bases to trimming and J lost 3 bases, with 6 bases between them. This chain's CDR3 is CASSLGGTDTQYF. CDR3 in DNA: TGTGCCAGCAGTTTAGGGGGGACAGATACGCAGTATTTT. The whole variable domain, remainder taken from reference TRBV28 and TRBJ2-3, is DVKVTQSSRYLVKRTGEKVFLECVQDMDHENMFWYRQDPGLGLRLIYFSYDVKMKEKGDIPEGYSVSREKKERFSLILESASTNQTSMYLCASSLGGTDTQYFGPGTRLTVL.

The chain employs TRBV7-6 and TRBJ2-3; 8 nucleotides align to TRBD1. V lost 1 base and J lost 1; bases outside the gene matches: 1. This CDR3 region has 15 residues. CDR1 and CDR2 from the germline V gene are SGHVS and FNYEAQ. In DNA form, the CDR3 reads TGTGCCAGCAGCTTAGGGACAGGGCGCACAGATACGCAGTATTTT. This sequence encodes CASSLGTGRTDTQYF.

CDR3 region: CASRPDRGLPGYGYTF. The CDR3 nucleotides read TGTGCCAGCAGACCCGACAGGGGGCTCCCGGGGTATGGCTACACCTTC. The rearrangement joins TRBV28 to TRBJ1-2, with TRBD1 matching 10 bases. J was trimmed by 5 bases and V by 6 bases; bases with no gene match: 12. From germline, CDR1 is MDHEN and CDR2 SYDVKM. The CDR3 has 16 residues.